The entry below gives a single T cell receptor beta chain sequence along with its context. Its target is unknown. The sample is drawn from a study of OX40 agonist ivuxolimab in advanced cancers. Across the whole study: An agonistic human IgG2 monoclonal antibody against OX40 (CD134) was given.

Points from the study as a whole: Both CD4+ and CD8+ T cell populations in blood had undergone clonal expansion by week 6 at 0.1 to 3.0 mg/kg.

TCRdb's copy holds only in-frame clones and misses some; the assay was immunoSEQ multiplex PCR. The data contain 80,000 or so clones, about nine tenths of them seen just once; the ten biggest clones take up approximately 2%. Germline assignment: CDR1 SGDLS and CDR2 YYNGEE. Trimming removed 1 base from V and 8 bases from J, with 17 bases in between. CDR3 length: 15 residues. The source material was CD4+ or CD8+ T cells sorted from blood, sampled in a trial of the OX40 agonist ivuxolimab. The receptor was isolated from an adult with an advanced solid tumor such as melanoma, head and neck, liver or kidney cancer. The gene calls are TRBV9 and TRBJ2-3; tentatively, D is TRBD1 (6 bases). CDR3 loop: CASSVMPGVDTTQYF. DNA of the CDR3: TGTGCCAGCAGCGTAATGCCAGGGGTTGATACTACGCAGTATTTT.